A selection of T cell receptor beta chains follows, all from one sample in a study of metastatic and nonmetastatic thyroid tumors. TCRdb re-analyzed the PCR reads using MiXCR. This table has about 39,000 clones, approximately 19% appearing once. The sequencing input was blood. These receptors all come from a female donor with papillary thyroid cancer or a benign thyroid nodule (not recorded which). Some clones in this sample may be carry-over from other donors' samples. Both conserved end residues are trimmed from each CDR3. The order of the fields is V gene, CDR3 protein.

v_call: TRBV20-1
cdr3_aa: SASDDARGPYEQY

v_call: TRBV20-1
cdr3_aa: SASGGTGNTIY

v_call: TRBV20-1
cdr3_aa: SARTGGTSGTFLGEQF

v_call: TRBV30
cdr3_aa: AWSNQGWDEAF

v_call: TRBV11-2
cdr3_aa: ASSLGPDVKGSPYNEQF

v_call: TRBV6-5
cdr3_aa: ASSYSTGTDTDTQY

v_call: TRBV11-1
cdr3_aa: ASSPPVASHSGNTIY

v_call: TRBV6-4
cdr3_aa: AISGDCSSYNEQF

v_call: TRBV7-8
cdr3_aa: ASSSRRTGNSNQPQH

v_call: TRBV27
cdr3_aa: ASSKGEGFSGSNVLT

v_call: TRBV20-1
cdr3_aa: SAINSGTGSDTQY

v_call: TRBV30
cdr3_aa: AWSAEAF

v_call: TRBV12-5
cdr3_aa: ASGLAPPGPRGYT

v_call: TRBV20-1
cdr3_aa: SASWRGIYEQY

v_call: TRBV20-1
cdr3_aa: SDRTGGANYGYT

v_call: TRBV5-4
cdr3_aa: ASSLGGHVAGDTQY

v_call: TRBV27
cdr3_aa: ASSARLGGQETQY

v_call: TRBV28
cdr3_aa: ASSWDGNQPQH

v_call: TRBV27
cdr3_aa: SNSSWDSHEQY

v_call: TRBV6-5
cdr3_aa: ASSYSLNEKLF

v_call: TRBV20-1
cdr3_aa: SANFGGGNTGELF

v_call: TRBV5-4
cdr3_aa: ASSPRTGEVTEAF

v_call: TRBV9
cdr3_aa: ARMPRLAGVADTQY

v_call: TRBV12-3/TRBV12-4
cdr3_aa: ASSFGRLNTEAF

v_call: TRBV4-3
cdr3_aa: ASSHDLTSNTEAF

v_call: TRBV6-1
cdr3_aa: ASSDRQGEKLF

v_call: TRBV27
cdr3_aa: ASRGDRSNYVYT

v_call: TRBV10-3
cdr3_aa: AISESSDRGPLGAF

v_call: TRBV20-1
cdr3_aa: SARVGGQIYELF

v_call: TRBV28
cdr3_aa: ASMPAGGPEDEQF

v_call: TRBV9
cdr3_aa: ASSPLLYSGNTIY

v_call: TRBV6-5
cdr3_aa: ASSYSTGWNTEAF

v_call: TRBV28
cdr3_aa: ASSLPGQGPF

v_call: TRBV19
cdr3_aa: ASKRLAGEHRHNEQF

v_call: TRBV30
cdr3_aa: AWGRRGQGVFGYT

v_call: TRBV6-1
cdr3_aa: ASGGGGEQY

v_call: TRBV12-3/TRBV12-4
cdr3_aa: ASSSRTGSFANTGELF

v_call: TRBV11-2
cdr3_aa: ASSFLTSGDNNEQF

v_call: TRBV6-1
cdr3_aa: ASSSLTVNTEAF

v_call: TRBV6-1
cdr3_aa: ASSAGLDSYEQY

v_call: TRBV2
cdr3_aa: ASVGLAEAQY

v_call: TRBV2
cdr3_aa: ASSEWLPLDEQF

v_call: TRBV4-1
cdr3_aa: ASSQDSPGTMGTEAF

v_call: TRBV4-3
cdr3_aa: ASSGSGEDEQF

v_call: TRBV6-2/TRBV6-3
cdr3_aa: ASSYGESTDTQY

v_call: TRBV4-3
cdr3_aa: ASSIPGGLRRERSYEQY

v_call: TRBV6-1
cdr3_aa: ASSEVGQRSNTEAF

v_call: TRBV20-1
cdr3_aa: SSSPPGLAVDTQY

v_call: TRBV3-1
cdr3_aa: ASSQDIGSGIFRF

v_call: TRBV10-1
cdr3_aa: ASSAPPRNEQF

v_call: TRBV27
cdr3_aa: ATSSLAERTGGYEQY

v_call: TRBV5-1
cdr3_aa: ASSFAFTVGSDEQF

v_call: TRBV27
cdr3_aa: ASSSSLRAEQY

v_call: TRBV27
cdr3_aa: ASSHLVIGFGGELF

v_call: TRBV27
cdr3_aa: ASSLRGPSYNEQF

v_call: TRBV2
cdr3_aa: ASSVGNSPLH